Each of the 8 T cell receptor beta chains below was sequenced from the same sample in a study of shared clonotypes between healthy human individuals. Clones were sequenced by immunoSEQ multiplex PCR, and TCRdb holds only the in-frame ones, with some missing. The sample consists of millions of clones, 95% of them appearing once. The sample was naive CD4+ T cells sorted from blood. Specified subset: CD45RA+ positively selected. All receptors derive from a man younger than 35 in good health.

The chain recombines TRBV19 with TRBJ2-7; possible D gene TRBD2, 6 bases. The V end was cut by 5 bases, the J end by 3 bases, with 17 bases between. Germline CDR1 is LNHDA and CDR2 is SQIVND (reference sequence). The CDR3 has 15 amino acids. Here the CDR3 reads CASSYGAGSHYEQYF. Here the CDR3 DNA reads TGTGCCAGTAGTTACGGGGCCGGGAGCCACTACGAGCAGTACTTC. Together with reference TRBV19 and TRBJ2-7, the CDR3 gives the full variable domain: DGGITQSPKYLFRKEGQNVTLSCEQNLNHDAMYWYRQDPGQGLRLIYYSQIVNDFQKGDIAEGYSVSREKKESFPLTVTSAQKNPTAFYLCASSYGAGSHYEQYFGPGTRLTVT.

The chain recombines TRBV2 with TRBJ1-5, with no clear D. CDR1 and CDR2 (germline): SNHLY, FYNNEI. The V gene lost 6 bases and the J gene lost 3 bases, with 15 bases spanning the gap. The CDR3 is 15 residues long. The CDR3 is CASRARLGNNQPQHF. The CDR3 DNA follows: TGTGCCAGCAGGGCGAGGTTAGGGAACAATCAGCCCCAGCATTTT.

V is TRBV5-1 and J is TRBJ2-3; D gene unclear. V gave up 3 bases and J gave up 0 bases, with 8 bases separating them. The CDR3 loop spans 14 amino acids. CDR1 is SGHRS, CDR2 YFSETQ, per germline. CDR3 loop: CASSSDGSTDTQYF. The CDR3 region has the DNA TGCGCCAGCAGCTCGGACGGGAGCACAGATACGCAGTATTTT.

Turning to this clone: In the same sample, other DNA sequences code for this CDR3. CDR3 in amino acids: CSARVTDTQYF. In DNA, the CDR3 is TGCAGTGCTCGGGTGACAGATACGCAGTATTTT. The chain joins TRBV20-1 to TRBJ2-3; D unclear. The CDR3 has 11 residues. Germline CDR1 and CDR2: DFQATT and SNEGSKA (reference sequence). V was shortened by 5 bases and J by 3 bases, with 6 bases between the two germline ends.

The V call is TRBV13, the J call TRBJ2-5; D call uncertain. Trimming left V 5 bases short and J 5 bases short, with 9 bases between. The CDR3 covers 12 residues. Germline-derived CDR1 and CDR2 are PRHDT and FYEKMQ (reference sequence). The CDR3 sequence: CASSLLRETQYF. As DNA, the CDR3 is TGTGCCAGCAGCCTGTTGCGGGAGACCCAGTACTTC.

CDR3 in DNA: TGTGCCACCAGGAGACCAACTAATGAAAAACTGTTTTTT. Translated: CATRRPTNEKLFF. The J gene is TRBJ1-4, the V gene TRBV6-1, with D unresolved. Germline V gene data show CDR1 as MNHNS and CDR2 as SASEGT. Trimming removed 10 bases from V and 0 bases from J, with 9 bases in between. CDR3 size: 13 residues.

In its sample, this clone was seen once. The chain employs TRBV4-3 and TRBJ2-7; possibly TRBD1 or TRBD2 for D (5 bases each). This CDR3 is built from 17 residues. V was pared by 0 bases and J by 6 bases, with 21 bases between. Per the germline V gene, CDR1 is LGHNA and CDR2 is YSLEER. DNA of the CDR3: TGCGCCAGCAGCCAAGACTACCCCATGGCAGGGAGACGCGAGCAGTACTTC. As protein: CASSQDYPMAGRREQYF.

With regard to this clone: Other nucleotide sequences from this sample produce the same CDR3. The CDR3 loop is CASSLEGGGQETQYF. The CDR3 region has the DNA TGCGCCAGCAGCTTAGAGGGGGGCGGCCAAGAGACCCAGTACTTC. The chain recombines TRBV5-1 with TRBJ2-5, with D possibly called TRBD1 or TRBD2 (6 bases each). V lost 2 bases to trimming and J lost 1 base, with 12 bases between them. Germline V gene lookup returns CDR1 SGHRS and CDR2 YFSETQ. CDR3 length: 15 residues.